These 6 T cell receptor beta chains were all obtained from the same sample, sequenced in a study of vaccination effects on CD4 cells after COVID-19. For these TCRs, the target antigens are not known. Sequencing in the ViraFEST assay came after antigen-specific CD4+ T cells had been expanded with viral peptide pools, which were used to stimulate PBMC. It was after approximately 11 days of culture that CD4+ T cells were isolated. Participants received two doses of either the BNT162b2 or mRNA-1273 vaccine. Assay used: immunoSEQ multiplex PCR; TCRdb lists only in-frame clones, some missing. The repertoire includes about 59,000 clones, roughly three quarters of them detected once, and roughly 2% sits in the top ten. This sample comprised CD4+ T cells from PBMCs cultured with HCoV-OC43 spike peptides, obtained after COVID-19 vaccination. Subset meaning: HCoV-OC43 spike overlapping peptide pool stimulation. Receptors originate from a human donor who received a COVID-19 vaccine.

This clone was seen just once. The CDR3 bases are TGTGCCAGCAGGAGAAATGGACAGGGTGTCGGCGAGCAGTACGTC. It translates to CASRRNGQGVGEQYV. This chain links TRBV6-5 with TRBJ2-7; 8 positions match TRBD1. In germline, CDR1 is MNHEY, CDR2 SVGAGI. The CDR3 runs 15 residues. Losses at the gene ends were 6 bases for V and 6 bases for J; bases not matched to a gene: 13.

This rearrangement joins TRBV6-5 to TRBJ2-7, with TRBD1 identical over 9 bases. The junction had 11 bases not matched to a gene; V was cut back by 5 bases and J by 6 bases. CDR1 is MNHEY and CDR2 is SVGAGI in the germline V gene. This CDR3 contains 15 residues. Here the CDR3 reads CASSTDRGSSGEQYV. The CDR3, as DNA: TGTGCCAGCAGTACTGACAGGGGGTCCTCTGGCGAGCAGTACGTC.

The chain is built from TRBV5-4 and TRBJ2-5; no firm D call. Germline V gene lookup returns CDR1 SGHNT and CDR2 YYREEE (reference sequence). This CDR3 region has 13 residues. V lost 3 bases and J lost 5, with 11 bases in between. In nucleotides, the CDR3 is TGTGCCAGCAGCTCCTCCACAGCGGAGACCCAGTACTTC. It specifies CASSSSTAETQYF.

The chain combines TRBV4-1 with TRBJ2-4; 14 bases match TRBD2. Trimming removed 3 bases from V and 10 bases from J; junction bases left unmatched: 5. The CDR3 is 15 residues long. Germline CDR1 and CDR2: MGHRA and YSYEKL. DNA for the CDR3: TGCGCCAGCAGCCACGGGACTAGCGGGGGCCGGATTCAGTACTTC. This encodes CASSHGTSGGRIQYF.

The chain uses TRBV10-3 and TRBJ1-5; TRBD1 might be the D (5 bases). The CDR3 contains 14 residues. Germline CDR1 ENHRY, CDR2 SYGVKD. V was pared by 8 bases and J by 4 bases, with 15 bases between. CDR3 nucleotides: TGTGCCATCCGAGGCGAGCAGGGAAATCAGCCCCAGCATTTT. It yields the protein CAIRGEQGNQPQHF.

J is TRBJ2-2 and V is TRBV2; D is unresolved. The CDR3 contains 13 residues. V shed 6 bases and J shed 7 bases, with 12 bases lying between them. CDR1 SNHLY and CDR2 FYNNEI come from the germline V gene. Here the CDR3 reads CASRALSGGELFF. CDR3 nucleotides: TGTGCCAGCAGGGCCCTCTCGGGCGGGGAGCTGTTTTTT.